Listed below are T cell receptor beta chains from one sample, sequenced in a study of control samples from healthy donors and cancer patients. The repertoire was sequenced with immunoSEQ multiplex PCR; TCRdb's copy has only in-frame clones and lacks some. The sample has 65,000 to 70,000 clones; around four fifths are singletons. Sequenced: PBMCs. Every receptor here comes from a woman aged 50 to 60 with lung cancer. Each CDR3 is given with its conserved first and last residue. A D gene is named only where the DNA matches it firmly. Rows give clone size only sometimes, using once, few, many, or a class for an expanded clone.

clone size	J gene	D gene	V gene	CDR3 DNA	CDR3 protein
few	TRBJ1-5	NA	TRBV27	TGTGCCAGCAGTTTGGGGTATAGCAATCAGCCCCAGCATTTT	CASSLGYSNQPQHF
NA	TRBJ2-5	NA	TRBV2	TGTGCCAGCAGAGGGACTGGCAACAGACAAGAGACCCAGTACTTC	CASRGTGNRQETQYF
once	TRBJ2-6	NA	TRBV11-3	TGTGCCAGCAGCGAAATGGGGAGTTCCAGCGTCCTGACTTTC	CASSEMGSSSVLTF
NA	TRBJ2-5	NA	TRBV19	TGTGCCAGTAGTAAGGGACGGGTAGAGACCCAGTACTTC	CASSKGRVETQYF
NA	TRBJ2-1	NA	TRBV12-2	TGTGCAAGTCGCTTAGGGGATAGCTCCTACAATGAGCAGTTCTTC	CASRLGDSSYNEQFF
NA	TRBJ1-1	NA	TRBV2	TGTGCCAGCAGCCGGAGCGGGGGGTACACTGAAGCTTTCTTT	CASSRSGGYTEAFF
NA	TRBJ2-7	NA	TRBV4-1	TGCGCCAGCAGCCAAGAAGGAGGACAGTTGAGGTACGAGCAGTACTTC	CASSQEGGQLRYEQYF
NA	TRBJ1-1	NA	TRBV5-5	TGTGCCAGCAGCTTTCAACTTCAGGTACCTGGAGCTTTCTTT	CASSFQLQVPGAFF
once	TRBJ2-7	TRBD1	TRBV4-3	TGCGCCAGCAGCCAAAACGGACAGGGGAGGTACGAGCAGTACTTC	CASSQNGQGRYEQYF
NA	TRBJ1-2	NA	TRBV11-2	TGTGCCAGCAGCTTAGACGGGGACGGTGACTATGGCTACACCTTC	CASSLDGDGDYGYTF
NA	TRBJ1-1	NA	TRBV5-5	TGTGCCAGCAGCTTGACTCCCGGGATGCTAGTTCCTGAAGCTTTCTTT	CASSLTPGMLVPEAFF
NA	TRBJ1-4	NA	TRBV19	TGTGCCAGTAAAGCGGAAAGCGAAAAACTGTTTTTT	CASKAESEKLFF
NA	TRBJ2-2	NA	TRBV18	TGTGCCAGCTCACCGGGGCAGAACACCGGGGAGCTGTTTTTT	CASSPGQNTGELFF
once	TRBJ1-1	NA	TRBV2	TGTGCCAGCAGTGAACTAGGGATGGGGAAGAACACTGAAGCTTTCTTT	CASSELGMGKNTEAFF
NA	TRBJ2-7	TRBD1	TRBV29-1	TGCAGCGTGGTCCGGGACAGCGCAACCGAGCAGTACTTC	CSVVRDSATEQYF
NA	TRBJ1-1	NA	TRBV9	TGTGCCAGCTCGACCTTAATGAACACTGAAGCTTTCTTT	CASSTLMNTEAFF
once	TRBJ2-1	NA	TRBV7-8	TGTGCCAGCAGCTTCAAAGTGCTTGAGCAGTTCTTC	CASSFKVLEQFF
once	TRBJ1-2	TRBD1	TRBV7-9	TGTGCCAGCAGTTTTACAGGGGAACGTGGCTACACCTTC	CASSFTGERGYTF
once	TRBJ1-4	TRBD1	TRBV12-3/TRBV12-4	TGTGCCAGCAGATGGACAGGGAATGAAAAACTGTTTTTT	CASRWTGNEKLFF
once	TRBJ1-2	NA	TRBV12-3/TRBV12-4	TGTGCCAGCAGGAGAGGACTGAGATACACCTTC	CASRRGLRYTF
NA	TRBJ1-4	NA	TRBV7-9	TGTGCCAGCAGCGACATAAGAGGGAATGAAAAACTGTTTTTT	CASSDIRGNEKLFF
NA	TRBJ2-1	TRBD2	TRBV28	TGTGCCAGCAGTTCCGGGACTACCTACAATGAGCAGTTCTTC	CASSSGTTYNEQFF
NA	TRBJ2-7	NA	TRBV10-3	TGTGCCATCAGACGGGGGCCTGGCCACGAGCAGTACTTC	CAIRRGPGHEQYF
NA	TRBJ2-7	NA	TRBV2	TGTGCCAGCAGGGAAGACACTTACGAGCAGTACTTC	CASREDTYEQYF
NA	TRBJ1-2	NA	TRBV4-3	TGCGCCAGCAGCCGCGGGGGGGCAGCTAACTATGGCTACACCTTC	CASSRGGAANYGYTF
NA	TRBJ1-2	TRBD1	TRBV14	TGTGCCAGCAGCGAAGGACAGGGGGCCATTAACTATGGCTACACCTTC	CASSEGQGAINYGYTF
few	TRBJ1-4	NA	TRBV2	TGTGCCAGCAGCCTTATTGCTAATGAAAAACTGTTTTTT	CASSLIANEKLFF
NA	TRBJ1-5	TRBD1	TRBV6-5	TGTGCCAGCAGAGAGGGACAGGGGGCCGGTCAGCCCCAGCATTTT	CASREGQGAGQPQHF
few	TRBJ1-1	NA	TRBV29-1	TGCAGCGTCATCGGGCCATTGGCTGAAGCTTTCTTT	CSVIGPLAEAFF
NA	TRBJ1-1	NA	TRBV7-9	TGTGCCAGCAGCTTAACACTATCTACTGAAGCTTTCTTT	CASSLTLSTEAFF
few	TRBJ1-1	NA	TRBV30	TGTGCCTGGAGTGTTATATTGGGAAATGGCTTGAACACTGAAGCTTTCTTT	CAWSVILGNGLNTEAFF
NA	TRBJ2-7	NA	TRBV28	TGTGCCACCACCAGAGGAATATCCTACGAGCAGTACTTC	CATTRGISYEQYF
NA	TRBJ1-2	NA	TRBV12-3/TRBV12-4	TGTGCCAGCAGGAGGGGGGCTGGTGGCTACACCTTC	CASRRGAGGYTF
NA	TRBJ1-3	NA	TRBV6-1	TGTGCCAGCAGTGGGGTGGACGCGAGCTCTGGAAACACCATATATTTT	CASSGVDASSGNTIYF
few	TRBJ2-1	TRBD1	TRBV11-3	TGTGCCAGCAGCCTAGGGGACAGGGGAAGAGGGTGGCAGTTCTTC	CASSLGDRGRGWQFF
NA	TRBJ2-7	NA	TRBV14	TGTGCCAGCAGCCCCAGGGTAACCCCTCCGTCCTTTTACGAGCAGTACTTC	CASSPRVTPPSFYEQYF
NA	TRBJ1-2	NA	TRBV28	TGTGCCAGCAGTTTTCCTATAGTGTCCGGGAATGAAGGCTACACCTTC	CASSFPIVSGNEGYTF
once	TRBJ1-2	TRBD1	TRBV7-9	TGTGCCAGCAGCTACCGGGACAGGGATCAAGAAGGCTACACCTTC	CASSYRDRDQEGYTF
NA	TRBJ1-2	NA	TRBV6-4	TGTGCCAGCAGTGCAGGGGATGATGGCTACACCTTC	CASSAGDDGYTF
NA	TRBJ1-3	NA	TRBV30	TGTGCCTGGAGTCCCGGGACGATTGGAAACACCATATATTTT	CAWSPGTIGNTIYF
NA	TRBJ1-6	TRBD1	TRBV6-6	TGTGCCAGCAGTTCCGAGGGGGCCAATAATTCACCCCTCCACTTT	CASSSEGANNSPLHF
few	TRBJ1-2	NA	TRBV3-1/TRBV3-2	TGTGCCAGCAGCCAAGAAGGGGCCAGGGCAGCCGGCTACACCTTC	CASSQEGARAAGYTF
NA	TRBJ1-4	NA	TRBV5-6	TGTGCCAGCAGCCCGGGTAGGGAAAAACTGTTTTTT	CASSPGREKLFF
NA	TRBJ2-7	TRBD2	TRBV18	TGTGCCAGCTCACCAATTGCGGGGGGGTCCTACGAGCAGTACTTC	CASSPIAGGSYEQYF
NA	TRBJ2-5	NA	TRBV5-1	TGCGCCAGCATCCTCGAGGGGGTCAGGGAGACCCAGTACTTC	CASILEGVRETQYF